This TCR beta chain is drawn from a study of T cells in localized non-small cell lung cancer. Study-wide results and limits: T cell clonality was highest in uninvolved adjacent lung, above tumor. Turning up in adjacent lung were a median roughly 62 of the top 100 tumor clones.

Deletions cut 1 base from V and 5 bases from J, with 14 bases between. This CDR3 contains 16 residues. Germline loops: CDR1 SGHVS, CDR2 FQNEAQ. Here immunoSEQ multiplex PCR was the method, and the copy in TCRdb shows in-frame clones only, minus some. The sample contains 72,000 or so clones, 70% to 90% of which appear only once. On this clone: Its antigen is not known.

This material consisted of peripheral blood, taken before any cancer treatment. V gene TRBV7-8 combines with J gene TRBJ2-2; a weak D match, TRBD1 (6 bases). This TCR derives from an older female donor with stage I lung adenocarcinoma. CDR3 sequence: CASSLVGGFGTGELFF. The DNA of the CDR3 is TGTGCCAGCAGCTTAGTAGGGGGATTCGGAACCGGGGAGCTGTTTTTT.